This paragraph covers one T cell receptor beta chain sequence. The sample belongs to a study of shared clonotypes between healthy human individuals. About the research overall: Each donor contributed plates that comprised three CD4 naive, three CD4 memory, two CD8 naive and one CD8 memory.

This was a deep-level run. Method: immunoSEQ multiplex PCR; TCRdb's copy keeps in-frame clones and lacks some. The repertoire holds 1.6 million or so clones, with approximately 98.5% as singletons. V lost 5 bases and J lost 8; bases outside the gene matches: 5. The CDR3 is 14 amino acids. The germline gives CDR1 SGHTA, CDR2 FQGNSA. The chain recombines TRBV7-2 with TRBJ1-4; 10 bases are a match to TRBD1. Sequencing was performed on naive CD4+ T cells sorted from blood. Indicated subset: CD45RA+ positively selected. This receptor was identified in a man aged 30 to 45 in good health. Here the CDR3 DNA reads TGTGCCAGCAGCCTGACAGGGGGCGAGGAAAAACTGTTTTTT. It is translated as CASSLTGGEEKLFF. Full variable domain (missing parts from reference TRBV7-2 and TRBJ1-4): GAGVSQSPSNKVTEKGKDVELRCDPISGHTALYWYRQSLGQGLEFLIYFQGNSAPDKSGLPSDRFSAERTGGSVSTLTIQRTQQEDSAVYLCASSLTGGEEKLFFGSGTQLSVL.